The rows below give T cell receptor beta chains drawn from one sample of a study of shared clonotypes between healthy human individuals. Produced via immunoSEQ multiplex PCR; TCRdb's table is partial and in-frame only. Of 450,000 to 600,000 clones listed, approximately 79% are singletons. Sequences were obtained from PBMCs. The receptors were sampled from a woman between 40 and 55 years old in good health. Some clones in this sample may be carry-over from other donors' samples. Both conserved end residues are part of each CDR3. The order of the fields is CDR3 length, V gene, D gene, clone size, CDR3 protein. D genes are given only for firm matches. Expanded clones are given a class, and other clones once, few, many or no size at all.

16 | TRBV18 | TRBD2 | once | CASSPGTSGTFYEQYF
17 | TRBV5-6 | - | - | CASSSLRGPGRTGELFF
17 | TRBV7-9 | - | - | CASSFNSWSVTNEKLFF
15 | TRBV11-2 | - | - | CASSLDIAATGELFF
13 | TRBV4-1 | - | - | CASSDSSQSPLHF
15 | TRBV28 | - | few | CASTEEAARTRGYTF
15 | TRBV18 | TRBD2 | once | CASSLGTSGSHEQFF
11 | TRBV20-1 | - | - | CSARADDEAFF
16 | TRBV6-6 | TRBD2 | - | CASSRGVAGGFVEQYF
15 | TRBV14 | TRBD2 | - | CASSPRLAGFYEQYF
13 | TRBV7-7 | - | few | CASSLDVGNTIYF
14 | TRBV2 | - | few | CASSHYGGNTEAFF
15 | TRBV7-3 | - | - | CASSLGAEMSYGYTF
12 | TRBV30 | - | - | CAFTMDTGELFF
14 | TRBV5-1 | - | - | CASSSGDLQETQYF
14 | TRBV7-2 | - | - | CASRQGSLNEKLFF